One and the same sample provided the 9 T cell receptor beta chains below, sequenced in a study of T cell repertoires in cytomegalovirus infection. TCRdb re-called the reads through MiXCR, storing one row per CDR3 protein. The sample has 650,000 to 900,000 distinct CDR3 sequences, roughly 33% seen once. These receptors have no identified antigens. The input for sequencing was cultured CD8+ T cells from PBMCs, taken from culture after CMV antigen stimulation. The origin of the receptors is a human donor in good health (CMV status not recorded). Some clones in this sample may be carry-over from other donors' samples.

This chain links TRBV5-1 with TRBJ1-1; tentatively, D is TRBD1 (5 bases). Trimming took 0 bases from V and 4 from J, leaving 16 bases between them. The CDR3 extends over 16 amino acids. CDR1 and CDR2 from the germline V gene are SGHRS and YFSETQ. The CDR3 DNA is TGCGCCAGCAGCTTGGGCCGAAAGGGGACGGGCACTGAAGCTTTCTTT. It translates to CASSLGRKGTGTEAFF.

CDR3 sequence reads: CASSLYGGAGYGYTF. The CDR3 nucleotides are TGTGCCAGCAGCTTATACGGGGGGGCGGGCTATGGCTACACCTTC. This chain connects TRBV7-2 to TRBJ1-2; perhaps TRBD1 as D (6 bases). Trimming pared 2 bases from V and 4 bases from J, leaving 14 bases between. Germline V gene lookup returns CDR1 SGHTA and CDR2 FQGNSA. This CDR3 spans 15 amino acids.

This rearrangement joins TRBV27 to TRBJ2-7; the D gene is possibly TRBD1 (5 bases). The ends were cut back, 5 bases at V and 2 bases at J, with 10 bases in the middle. Germline CDR1 MNHEY, CDR2 SMNVEV (reference sequence). This CDR3 contains 13 residues. CDR3 sequence: CASSHGHPYEQYV. In DNA form, the CDR3 reads TGTGCCAGCAGTCACGGACACCCCTACGAGCAGTACGTC.

The gene calls are TRBV28 and TRBJ2-2, with 12 bases fitting TRBD2. V dropped 3 bases and J dropped 7; count of bases not matched to a gene: 9. Germline loops: CDR1 MDHEN, CDR2 SYDVKM. CDR3 length: 17 residues. The CDR3 spells CASSFPTSGGPDGELFF. CDR3 bases: TGTGCCAGCAGTTTCCCCACTAGCGGGGGGCCTGACGGGGAGCTGTTTTTT.

The chain combines TRBV4-3 with TRBJ1-1; D is unresolved. The CDR3 totals 16 residues. In germline, CDR1 is LGHNA, CDR2 YSLEER. Deletions cut 0 bases from V and 4 bases from J, with 15 bases between. The CDR3 DNA follows: TGCGCCAGCAGCCAAGATGTCTTTGAGGGTAGCACTGAAGCTTTCTTT. Its protein is CASSQDVFEGSTEAFF.

The V call is TRBV3-1, the J call TRBJ1-3; D not certain. The CDR3 totals 15 residues. Germline assignment: CDR1 LGHDT and CDR2 YNNKEL (reference sequence). V lost 4 bases to trimming and J lost 3 bases, with 13 bases between them. The chain's CDR3 is CASSPDWGGGNTIYF. DNA of the CDR3: TGTGCCAGCAGCCCAGATTGGGGAGGTGGAAACACCATATATTTT.

This clonotype was counted ten times or more. The rearrangement joins TRBV7-8 to TRBJ2-3, with TRBD2 matching over 10 bases. This CDR3 is 16 amino acids long. The germline V gene has CDR1 SGHVS and CDR2 FQNEAQ. V lost 5 bases, J lost 2 bases, and 7 bases stayed unmatched. The CDR3 loop reads CASSTRTSGFTDTQYF. Here the CDR3 DNA reads TGTGCCAGCAGCACCAGGACTAGCGGTTTCACAGATACGCAGTATTTT.

This clonotype has only a few counts. This chain links TRBV12-3 or TRBV12-4 with TRBJ2-6, with a possible D match to TRBD2 (5 bases). The germline V and J ends were trimmed by 5 bases and 0 bases, with 14 bases remaining between them. The CDR3 covers 17 residues. The CDR3 reads CASSVGGIGSGANVLTF. Written as DNA, the CDR3 is TGTGCCAGCAGTGTCGGAGGTATCGGCTCTGGGGCCAACGTCCTGACTTTC.

The chain carries TRBV9 and TRBJ2-3, with D tentatively TRBD1 (5 bases). The V and J ends lost 3 bases and 2 bases respectively, with 10 bases between them. The length of the CDR3 is 14 residues. The germline CDR1 and CDR2 sequences are SGDLS and YYNGEE. CDR3 protein: CASSEGATTDTQYF. The DNA for the CDR3 is TGTGCCAGCAGCGAAGGGGCTACCACAGATACGCAGTATTTT.